Below are 29 T cell receptor beta chains sequenced from a single sample in a study of T-cell memory formation after mild COVID-19. One entry per CDR3 protein results from TCRdb running MiXCR on the 5' RACE reads. The table lists around 310,000 distinct CDR3 sequences, 20% to 25% of them singletons. The sample comprised PBMCs or a T cell subset sorted from them (not recorded which). The receptors were sampled from a young man who had mild COVID-19 (a few samples of this study predate the infection). Cell type and time point are not known.

The table lists this clonotype with a few counts. This chain joins TRBV4-3 and TRBJ2-1; TRBD2 matches 13 bases. The V and J ends lost 1 base and 8 bases, in that order; junction bases with no gene match: 8. Germline-derived CDR1 and CDR2 are LGHNA and YSLEER. The CDR3 totals 17 residues. CDR3 DNA sequence: TGCGCCAGCAGCCAAGTCGGACTAGCGGGGGACGAGGATGAGCAGTTCTTC. Protein: CASSQVGLAGDEDEQFF.

V and J are TRBV4-2 and TRBJ1-4, with D possibly matching TRBD1 (6 bases). Trimming took 3 bases from V and 5 from J, leaving 13 bases between them. The germline V gene encodes CDR1 LGHNA and CDR2 YNFKEQ. This CDR3 comprises 15 residues. CDR3: CASSQSGQGNEKLFF. The CDR3 bases are TGTGCCAGCAGCCAGTCCGGGCAGGGGAATGAAAAACTGTTTTTT.

The genes are TRBV16 and TRBJ1-5; no reliable D call. With 0 bases removed from V and 5 bases from J, the gap between germline ends came to 8 bases. CDR3 length equals 14 residues. The germline gives CDR1 KGHSY, CDR2 FQNENV. CDR3 protein: CASSQSRSDQPQHF. CDR3 nucleotides: TGTGCCAGCAGCCAATCCCGCAGCGATCAGCCCCAGCATTTT.

This sequence joins TRBV7-8 and TRBJ1-3; weak D call: TRBD1 (6 bases). The germline V gene encodes CDR1 SGHVS and CDR2 FQNEAQ. Trimming took 6 bases from V and 1 from J, leaving 10 bases between them. This CDR3 region has 14 residues. The CDR3 spells CASSKRGSGNTIYF. As DNA, the CDR3 is TGTGCCAGCAGTAAGAGGGGGTCTGGAAACACCATATATTTT.

In this sample, this clonotype turned up once. CDR3 DNA sequence: TGTGCCAGCAGCCAGTCAGGGGCAGGAGGCTACACCTTC. Its translation: CASSQSGAGGYTF. The genes are TRBV14 and TRBJ1-2, with D possibly matching TRBD1 (6 bases). The CDR3 runs to 13 residues. Trimming shortened V by 3 bases and J by 8 bases, and 13 bases separated the two germline ends. CDR1 is SGHDN, CDR2 FVKESK, per germline.

The chain links TRBV24-1 to TRBJ2-3; D might be TRBD1 or TRBD2, each matching 5 bases. CDR3 length equals 14 residues. V was trimmed by 6 bases and J by 4 bases, leaving 13 bases between them. Looked up from germline, CDR1 is KGHDR and CDR2 is SFDVKD. CDR3 region: CATSPGATSDTQYF. Here the CDR3 DNA reads TGTGCCACCAGTCCCGGGGCCACCTCAGATACGCAGTATTTT.

There are a few counts of this clonotype. The genes are TRBV18 and TRBJ1-4; the D is unclear. The ends were cut back, 3 bases at V and 4 bases at J, with 18 bases in the middle. The V gene's germline CDR1 is KGHSH and CDR2 LQKENI. The CDR3 totals 17 residues. Here the CDR3 reads CASSPDFRFLVNEKLFF. The CDR3 DNA reads TGTGCCAGCTCACCGGATTTCAGGTTCTTAGTTAATGAAAAACTGTTTTTT.

The V call is TRBV6-5, the J call TRBJ2-3; TRBD1 aligns across 9 bases. Germline assignment: CDR1 MNHEY and CDR2 SVGAGI. The J segment lost 2 bases and the V segment lost 4 bases, leaving 4 bases of the junction unmatched. The CDR3 runs 15 residues. The CDR3 reads CASSLQGAHTDTQYF. The CDR3 DNA reads as TGTGCCAGCAGTTTACAGGGGGCACACACAGATACGCAGTATTTT.

This clonotype was detected a few times. The chain uses TRBV20-1 and TRBJ1-5; a weak D match, TRBD1 (5 bases). Trimming left V 4 bases short and J 5 bases short, with 15 bases between. Looked up from germline, CDR1 is DFQATT and CDR2 is SNEGSKA (reference sequence). The CDR3 length is 14 residues. CDR3 in amino acids: CSAIEYGRDQPQHF. The CDR3 DNA sequence: TGCAGTGCTATCGAGTATGGCAGGGATCAGCCCCAGCATTTT.

The chain employs TRBV24-1 and TRBJ2-3; tentatively, D is TRBD1 (5 bases). The V and J ends lost 1 base and 4 bases respectively, with 8 bases between them. CDR1 and CDR2 (germline): KGHDR, SFDVKD. This CDR3 spans 14 amino acids. The CDR3 loop reads CATSDLTRADTQYF. The CDR3 nucleotides read TGTGCCACCAGTGATTTAACCAGGGCAGATACGCAGTATTTT.

The chain links TRBV7-9 to TRBJ2-4, with TRBD1 matching over 8 bases. Germline values: CDR1 SEHNR, CDR2 FQNEAQ (reference sequence). The CDR3 extends over 13 amino acids. V trimming: 5 bases; J trimming: 6 bases; junction bases outside the gene matches: 3. As DNA, the CDR3 is TGTGCCAGCAGCGGACAGGGAAGAAACATTCAGTACTTC. Protein sequence: CASSGQGRNIQYF.

This clonotype was seen ten or more times. The chain uses TRBV5-6 and TRBJ1-2, with 7 bases lining up with TRBD1. The CDR3 extends over 14 amino acids. Germline values: CDR1 SGHDT, CDR2 YYEEEE. With 6 bases clipped from V and 4 bases from J, the junction kept 9 bases outside the gene matches. CDR3 bases: TGTGCCAGCAACGCACGGACAGGCGCCTATGGCTACACCTTC. Amino acids: CASNARTGAYGYTF.

J is TRBJ1-1 and V is TRBV7-2; perhaps TRBD1 as D (5 bases). Per the germline V gene, CDR1 is SGHTA and CDR2 is FQGNSA. The CDR3 has 15 amino acids. V was shortened by 3 bases and J by 0 bases, with 11 bases between the two germline ends. The CDR3: CASSFPEGLNTEAFF. The DNA of the CDR3 is TGTGCCAGCAGCTTCCCCGAGGGGCTGAACACTGAAGCTTTCTTT.

This clonotype was counted between two and nine times. CDR3 residues: CASSWLGEAGVETQYF. CDR3 DNA: TGTGCCAGCAGCTGGCTCGGCGAAGCGGGGGTGGAGACCCAGTACTTC. J is TRBJ2-5 and V is TRBV7-2, with 8 bases matching TRBD2. Germline V gives CDR1 SGHTA, CDR2 FQGNSA. There are 16 residues in the CDR3. V lost 4 bases, J lost 5 bases, and 12 bases stayed unmatched.

This clonotype came up a few times. This rearrangement joins TRBV5-1 to TRBJ2-1, with 12 bases that match TRBD2. Germline loops: CDR1 SGHRS, CDR2 YFSETQ. V lost 4 bases to trimming and J lost 8 bases; unmatched junction nucleotides: 7. This CDR3 spans 15 amino acids. The chain's CDR3 is CASSQTSGGPDEQFF. The CDR3 DNA sequence: TGCGCCAGCAGCCAGACTAGCGGGGGTCCCGATGAGCAGTTCTTC. The full variable domain, with the rest looked up from reference TRBV5-1 and TRBJ2-1, is KAGVTQTPRYLIKTRGQQVTLSCSPISGHRSVSWYQQTPGQGLQFLFEYFSETQRNKGNFPGRFSGRQFSNSRSEMNVSTLELGDSALYLCASSQTSGGPDEQFFGPGTRLTVL.

The V call is TRBV11-2, the J call TRBJ1-1; 8 nucleotides match TRBD1. Germline CDR1 is SGHAT and CDR2 is FQNNGV. The CDR3 extends over 13 amino acids. With V trimmed by 0 bases and J by 8 bases, 2 bases remained unmatched. CDR3 loop: CASSLDYRGEAFF. CDR3 DNA: TGTGCCAGCAGCTTAGATTACAGGGGGGAAGCTTTCTTT.

Regarding this clonotype: A much larger clone sits a single nucleotide away, making a read error possible. The rearrangement joins TRBV3-1 to TRBJ2-5; D not resolved. Per germline, CDR1 LGHDT and CDR2 YNNKEL (reference sequence). The CDR3 has 12 amino acids. The germline V and J ends were trimmed by 1 base and 5 bases, with 5 bases remaining between them. The CDR3 DNA follows: TGTGCCAGCAGCCAAGTTTGGGAGACCCAGTACTTC. It specifies CASSQVWETQYF.

This clonotype was seen only a few times. The chain joins TRBV4-1 to TRBJ1-1; D ambiguous. This CDR3 is 13 amino acids long. Germline lookup yields CDR1 MGHRA and CDR2 YSYEKL. The V and J ends lost 3 bases and 1 base respectively, with 6 bases between them. In nucleotides, the CDR3 is TGCGCCAGCAGCCAGTATACGAACACTGAAGCTTTCTTT. Translated: CASSQYTNTEAFF.

The genes are TRBV12-5 and TRBJ2-7; no reliable D call. The CDR3 covers 13 residues. CDR1 and CDR2 from the germline V gene are LGHNT and FRNRAP. Trimming left V 1 base short and J 2 bases short, with 6 bases between. This chain's CDR3 is CASGLGLTYEQYF. The CDR3, as DNA: TGTGCTAGTGGTTTGGGCCTAACCTACGAGCAGTACTTC.

The chain uses TRBV20-1 and TRBJ1-1; 7 bases are a match to TRBD1. The germline V gene encodes CDR1 DFQATT and CDR2 SNEGSKA (reference sequence). CDR3 size: 14 residues. J was trimmed by 4 bases and V by 5 bases; bases with no gene match: 10. Written as DNA, the CDR3 is TGCAGTGCTCCCTCCGGCGCAGGGGGCACTGAAGCTTTCTTT. Its protein is CSAPSGAGGTEAFF.

In this sample, this clonotype turned up a few times. J is TRBJ1-2 and V is TRBV4-3; perhaps TRBD1 as D (5 bases). Trimming pared 5 bases from V and 8 bases from J, leaving 24 bases between. Germline CDR1 is LGHNA and CDR2 is YSLEER. The length of the CDR3 is 16 residues. The CDR3, as DNA: TGCGCCAGCAGCTCCATGGTGAGGGGAGGAATATTGGGCTACACCTTC. Protein product: CASSSMVRGGILGYTF.

The chain joins TRBV4-3 to TRBJ1-6, with a possible D match to TRBD1 (6 bases). V was pared by 1 base and J by 6 bases, with 16 bases between. The CDR3 covers 17 residues. In germline, CDR1 is LGHNA, CDR2 YSLEER. In DNA, the CDR3 is TGCGCCAGCAGCCAAGCGGGAGGCCTACAGGGTAATTCACCCCTCCACTTT. This gives the protein CASSQAGGLQGNSPLHF.

The V call is TRBV4-3, the J call TRBJ2-1; tentatively, D is TRBD1 or TRBD2 (5 bases each). The germline V gene has CDR1 LGHNA and CDR2 YSLEER. V lost 0 bases, J lost 4 bases, and 10 bases lay in between. This CDR3 has 15 amino acids. CDR3 in amino acids: CASSQEFGGYNEQFF. The DNA for the CDR3 is TGCGCCAGCAGCCAAGAATTTGGGGGATACAATGAGCAGTTCTTC.

The count of this clonotype is one. This chain joins TRBV20-1 and TRBJ2-3, with TRBD1 identical over 7 bases. The V gene's germline CDR1 is DFQATT and CDR2 SNEGSKA (reference sequence). The CDR3 has 15 amino acids. Trimming removed 3 bases from V and 2 bases from J; junction bases left unmatched: 8. The CDR3 bases are TGCAGTGCTAGGCCCACGGGACAGTACACAGATACGCAGTATTTT. Encoded protein: CSARPTGQYTDTQYF.

This clonotype has a handful of counts. J is TRBJ2-1 and V is TRBV7-3, with D possibly being TRBD2 (5 bases). CDR3 length equals 12 residues. The germline V gene encodes CDR1 SGHTA and CDR2 FQGTGA. Trimming stripped 6 bases from V and 9 bases from J, with 12 bases between. As DNA, the CDR3 is TGTGCCAGCAGTCGAAGAAGCGGTGAGCAGTTCTTC. The encoded protein is CASSRRSGEQFF.

This clonotype was found a few times. The CDR3 loop is CASSYRGRGTEAFF. In nucleotides, the CDR3 is TGTGCCAGCAGTTACCGGGGAAGAGGCACTGAAGCTTTCTTT. This chain links TRBV6-5 with TRBJ1-1; D uncertain. Germline CDR1 is MNHEY and CDR2 is SVGAGI. The V end was cut by 2 bases, the J end by 4 bases, with 11 bases between. The CDR3 has 14 amino acids.

This clonotype occurred a few times. The V and J genes are TRBV9 and TRBJ2-5, with 7 bases that match TRBD1. This CDR3 has 15 amino acids. Germline CDR1 SGDLS, CDR2 YYNGEE. V dropped 0 bases and J dropped 2; count of bases not matched to a gene: 4. CDR3 sequence reads: CASSVEDRRQETQYF. The CDR3 coding sequence is TGTGCCAGCAGCGTAGAGGACAGGAGGCAAGAGACCCAGTACTTC.

This clonotype was seen ten or more times. The V call is TRBV7-2, the J call TRBJ2-3, with 7 bases lining up with TRBD2. The CDR3 runs 16 residues. V shed 5 bases, J shed 5 bases, and the junction held 13 bases outside the gene matches. Germline V CDR1 and CDR2: SGHTA, FQGNSA. The CDR3 protein is CASSGSKERGLDTQYF. The DNA of the CDR3 is TGTGCCAGCAGCGGGTCGAAGGAGCGGGGATTAGATACGCAGTATTTT.

This sequence joins TRBV29-1 and TRBJ2-5, with D unresolved. V was clipped by 5 bases and J by 3 bases, with 10 bases between them. The CDR3 length is 12 residues. CDR1 is SQVTM and CDR2 is ANQGSEA in the germline V gene. The CDR3 region has the DNA TGCAGCGTTCAGAACGTAGAAGAGACCCAGTACTTC. Translation gives CSVQNVEETQYF.